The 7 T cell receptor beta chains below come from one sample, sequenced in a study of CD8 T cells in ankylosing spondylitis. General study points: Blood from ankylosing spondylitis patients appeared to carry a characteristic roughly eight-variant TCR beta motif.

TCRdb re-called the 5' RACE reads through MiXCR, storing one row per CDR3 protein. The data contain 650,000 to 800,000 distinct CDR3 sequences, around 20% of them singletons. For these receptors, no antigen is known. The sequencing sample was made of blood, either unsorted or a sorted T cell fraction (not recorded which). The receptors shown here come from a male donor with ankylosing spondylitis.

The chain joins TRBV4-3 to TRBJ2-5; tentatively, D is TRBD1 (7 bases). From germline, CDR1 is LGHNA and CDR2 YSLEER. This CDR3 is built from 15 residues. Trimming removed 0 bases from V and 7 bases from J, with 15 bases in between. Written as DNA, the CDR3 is TGCGCCAGCAGCCAAGATGGAGGGGGCGCGGGGACCCAGTACTTC. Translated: CASSQDGGGAGTQYF.

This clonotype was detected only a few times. CDR3 coding DNA: TGTGCCAGCAGCTTAGTCGCGACTAGCGGTCACAATGAGCAGTTCTTC. Amino acids: CASSLVATSGHNEQFF. This chain links TRBV7-8 with TRBJ2-1; 9 bases align to TRBD2. Germline assignment: CDR1 SGHVS and CDR2 FQNEAQ. V shed 1 base and J 5 bases; nucleotides not matched to a gene: 6. The CDR3 is 16 amino acids. Together with reference TRBV7-8 and TRBJ2-1, the CDR3 gives the full variable domain: GAGVSQSPRYKVAKRGQDVALRCDPISGHVSLFWYQQALGQGPEFLTYFQNEAQLDKSGLPSDRFFAERPEGSVSTLKIQRTQQEDSAVYLCASSLVATSGHNEQFFGPGTRLTVL.

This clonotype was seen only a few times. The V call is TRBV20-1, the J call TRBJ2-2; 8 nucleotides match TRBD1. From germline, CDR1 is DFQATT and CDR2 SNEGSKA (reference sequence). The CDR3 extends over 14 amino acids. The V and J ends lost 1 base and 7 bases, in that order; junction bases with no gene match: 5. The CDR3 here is CSARGQGAGGELFF. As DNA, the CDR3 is TGCAGTGCTAGAGGGCAGGGGGCGGGCGGGGAGCTGTTTTTT.

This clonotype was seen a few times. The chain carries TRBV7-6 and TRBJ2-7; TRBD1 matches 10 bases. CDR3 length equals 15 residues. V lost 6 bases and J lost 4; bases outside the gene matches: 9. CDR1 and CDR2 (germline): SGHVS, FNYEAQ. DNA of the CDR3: TGTGCCAGCAGACAAACCGGGACAGGGGAATACGAGCAGTACTTC. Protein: CASRQTGTGEYEQYF. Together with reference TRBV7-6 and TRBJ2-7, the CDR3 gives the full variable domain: GAGVSQSPRYKVTKRGQDVALRCDPISGHVSLYWYRQALGQGPEFLTYFNYEAQQDKSGLPNDRFSAERPEGSISTLTIQRTEQRDSAMYRCASRQTGTGEYEQYFGPGTRLTVT.

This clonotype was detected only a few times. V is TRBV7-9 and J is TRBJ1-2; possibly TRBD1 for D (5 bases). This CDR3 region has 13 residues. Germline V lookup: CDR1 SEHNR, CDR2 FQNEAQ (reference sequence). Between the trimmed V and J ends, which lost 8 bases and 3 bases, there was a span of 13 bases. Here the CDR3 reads CASSKDSHYGYTF. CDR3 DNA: TGTGCCAGCTCCAAAGACAGTCACTATGGCTACACCTTC.

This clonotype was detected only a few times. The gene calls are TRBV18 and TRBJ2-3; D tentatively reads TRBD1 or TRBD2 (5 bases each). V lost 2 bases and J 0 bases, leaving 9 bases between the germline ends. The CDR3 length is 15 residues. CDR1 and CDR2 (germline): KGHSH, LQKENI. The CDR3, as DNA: TGTGCCAGCTCACCATGGGACGCCAGCACAGATACGCAGTATTTT. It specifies CASSPWDASTDTQYF.

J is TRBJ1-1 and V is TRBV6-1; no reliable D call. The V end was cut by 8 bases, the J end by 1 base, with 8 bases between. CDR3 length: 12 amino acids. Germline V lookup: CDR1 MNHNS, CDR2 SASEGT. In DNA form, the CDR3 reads TGTGCCAGCGGCGTCCCGAACACTGAAGCTTTCTTT. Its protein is CASGVPNTEAFF.